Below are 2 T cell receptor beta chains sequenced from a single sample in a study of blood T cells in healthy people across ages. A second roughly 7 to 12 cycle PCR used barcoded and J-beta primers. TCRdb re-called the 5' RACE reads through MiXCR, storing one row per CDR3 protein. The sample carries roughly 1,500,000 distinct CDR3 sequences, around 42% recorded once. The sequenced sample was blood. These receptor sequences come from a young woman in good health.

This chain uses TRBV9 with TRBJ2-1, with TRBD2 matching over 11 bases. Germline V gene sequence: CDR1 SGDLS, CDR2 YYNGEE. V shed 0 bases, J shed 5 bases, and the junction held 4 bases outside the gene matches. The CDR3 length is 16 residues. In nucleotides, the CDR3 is TGTGCCAGCAGCGTAGTGGCTAGCGGGGGGAACAATGAGCAGTTCTTC. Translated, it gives CASSVVASGGNNEQFF.

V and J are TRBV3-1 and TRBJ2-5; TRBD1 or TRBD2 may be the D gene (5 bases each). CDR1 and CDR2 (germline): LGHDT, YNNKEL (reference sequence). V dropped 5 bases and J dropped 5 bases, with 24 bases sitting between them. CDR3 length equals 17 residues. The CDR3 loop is CASSFHPSGRGGETQYF. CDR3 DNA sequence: TGTGCCAGCAGCTTTCACCCCTCGGGACGAGGAGGCGAGACCCAGTACTTC.